These 29 T cell receptor beta chains came from one sample sequenced in a study of radiotherapy plus CTLA-4 blockade in lung cancer. The table came from immunoSEQ multiplex PCR; TCRdb's copy has only in-frame clones and leaves some out. The sample contains about 80,000 clones, over 70% of which appear only once. The specimen comprised peripheral blood, sampled from a patient treated with radiotherapy plus ipilimumab. These receptors were collected from a human donor with non-small cell lung cancer whose response to radiotherapy plus ipilimumab could not be evaluated. Some clones in this sample may be carry-over from other donors' samples.

In nucleotides, the CDR3 is TGCGCCAGCAGCTCCGACGTGGGACTTGGTGAAAAACTGTTTTTT. Its protein product is CASSSDVGLGEKLFF. The chain carries TRBV5-1 and TRBJ1-4; tentative D call: TRBD1 (5 bases). The CDR3 is made up of 15 amino acids. V was pared by 3 bases and J by 7 bases, with 16 bases between. Germline V gene lookup returns CDR1 SGHRS and CDR2 YFSETQ.

The chain links TRBV5-6 to TRBJ2-7, with D perhaps matching TRBD2 (5 bases). V lost 3 bases, J lost 1 base, and 17 bases lay in between. The CDR3 spans 16 residues. Germline assignment: CDR1 SGHDT and CDR2 YYEEEE. The CDR3 DNA reads as TGTGCCAGCAGCTCTGGTGCGCGGGCCTATTCCTACGAGCAGTACTTC. This encodes CASSSGARAYSYEQYF.

This clone occurred once. The V and J genes are TRBV7-9 and TRBJ1-2; D perhaps matches TRBD1 (6 bases). The CDR3 has 17 residues. Germline V gene lookup returns CDR1 SEHNR and CDR2 FQNEAQ (reference sequence). Between the trimmed V and J ends, which lost 5 bases and 3 bases, there was a span of 22 bases. CDR3 DNA sequence: TGTGCCAGCAGCCCGGGGGGCAGGGGACTTTCCGACTATGGCTACACCTTC. Translation gives CASSPGGRGLSDYGYTF.

This chain connects TRBV7-9 to TRBJ1-5; no reliable D call. From germline, CDR1 is SEHNR and CDR2 FQNEAQ (reference sequence). The CDR3 consists of 13 residues. Trimming pared 2 bases from V and 4 bases from J, leaving 6 bases between. The CDR3 DNA follows: TGTGCCAGCAGCTTAAACTGGAATCAGCCCCAGCATTTT. Translated, it gives CASSLNWNQPQHF. Filled out from reference TRBV7-9 and TRBJ1-5, the complete variable domain reads DTGVSQNPRHKITKRGQNVTFRCDPISEHNRLYWYRQTLGQGPEFLTYFQNEAQLEKSRLLSDRFSAERPKGSFSTLEIQRTEQGDSAMYLCASSLNWNQPQHFGDGTRLSIL.

This clone was detected a few times. The chain has TRBV11-2 and TRBJ2-7; D remains unclear. V lost 3 bases and J lost 0, with 12 bases in between. Germline lookup yields CDR1 SGHAT and CDR2 FQNNGV. The CDR3 is 15 amino acids. The CDR3 region is CASSLGRSVSYEQYF. DNA for the CDR3: TGTGCCAGCAGCTTGGGCAGGTCCGTCTCCTACGAGCAGTACTTC.

This clone was recorded a few times. The rearrangement joins TRBV4-3 to TRBJ2-7; a possible D gene is TRBD1 (6 bases). The germline gives CDR1 LGHNA, CDR2 YSLEER. The V gene lost 0 bases and the J gene lost 5 bases, with 17 bases spanning the gap. CDR3 length: 16 amino acids. The CDR3: CASSQETWGLPDEQYF. The CDR3 DNA reads TGCGCCAGCAGCCAAGAAACCTGGGGGCTCCCCGACGAGCAGTACTTC.

The chain carries TRBV28 and TRBJ1-1; perhaps TRBD1 as D (5 bases). The CDR3 is made up of 13 amino acids. V dropped 8 bases and J dropped 8 bases, with 18 bases sitting between them. Germline-derived CDR1 and CDR2 are MDHEN and SYDVKM. CDR3 DNA: TGTGCCAGCCGCCTCGGAGGGGAACGGGAAGCTTTCTTT. Translation: CASRLGGEREAFF.

The V and J genes are TRBV6-5 and TRBJ2-3; TRBD2 matches 10 bases. Per germline, CDR1 MNHEY and CDR2 SVGAGI. J was trimmed by 0 bases and V by 8 bases; bases with no gene match: 5. The CDR3 is 15 residues long. The CDR3 is CASWISGGSTDTQYF. CDR3 coding DNA: TGTGCCAGCTGGATTAGCGGGGGGAGCACAGATACGCAGTATTTT.

The chain carries TRBV7-3 and TRBJ2-3; possible D gene TRBD1, 7 bases. CDR3 size: 15 residues. Looked up from germline, CDR1 is SGHTA and CDR2 is FQGTGA. Trimming pared 1 base from V and 4 bases from J, leaving 12 bases between. As DNA, the CDR3 is TGTGCCAGCAGCTTAAGTTCAGGGGGGCCAGATACGCAGTATTTT. Translated, it gives CASSLSSGGPDTQYF.

The rearrangement uses TRBV9 and TRBJ2-3; D perhaps matches TRBD2 (7 bases). V shed 0 bases and J shed 2 bases, with 16 bases lying between them. The germline V gene has CDR1 SGDLS and CDR2 YYNGEE. This CDR3 region has 17 residues. CDR3 sequence reads: CASSVALGGGPTDTQYF. CDR3 nucleotide sequence: TGTGCCAGCAGCGTAGCTCTAGGGGGGGGACCCACAGATACGCAGTATTTT.

This chain joins TRBV9 and TRBJ2-3, with D unresolved. The V end lost 0 bases, the J end lost 5 bases, and 10 bases lay between the germline ends. The CDR3 totals 14 residues. CDR1 is SGDLS, CDR2 YYNGEE, per germline. The CDR3 DNA reads as TGTGCCAGCAGCGTAGGAGGCCTGGGAGATACGCAGTATTTT. Its protein is CASSVGGLGDTQYF.

The rearrangement links TRBV18 to TRBJ2-2; weak D call: TRBD2 (5 bases). Germline V gene sequence: CDR1 KGHSH, CDR2 LQKENI. The CDR3 runs to 14 residues. V was pared by 2 bases and J by 3 bases, with 7 bases between. CDR3 nucleotide sequence: TGTGCCAGCTCACCATCGGGATACACCGGGGAGCTGTTTTTT. It codes for CASSPSGYTGELFF.

This clone has more than one count but fewer than ten. V gene TRBV2 combines with J gene TRBJ1-1; no clear D. V lost 3 bases and J 0 bases, leaving 8 bases between the germline ends. Looked up from germline, CDR1 is SNHLY and CDR2 is FYNNEI. The CDR3 is 14 amino acids. The CDR3 reads CASSEELLNTEAFF. DNA for the CDR3: TGTGCCAGCAGTGAGGAGCTGTTGAACACTGAAGCTTTCTTT.

CDR3 protein: CASSTGTGSYEQYF. CDR3 coding DNA: TGTGCCAGCAGTACCGGGACAGGGTCCTACGAGCAGTACTTC. The chain uses TRBV6-5 and TRBJ2-7, with 9 bases that match TRBD1. Germline-derived CDR1 and CDR2 are MNHEY and SVGAGI. V trimming: 5 bases; J trimming: 1 base; junction bases outside the gene matches: 3. CDR3 length: 14 amino acids.

The rearrangement uses TRBV5-6 and TRBJ2-5; D is uncertain. Germline CDR1 is SGHDT and CDR2 is YYEEEE. V lost 2 bases and J 11 bases, leaving 13 bases between the germline ends. The CDR3 runs 12 residues. As DNA, the CDR3 is TGTGCCAGCAGCTTTAGTGTGGTTGAGCAGTACTTC. Encoded protein: CASSFSVVEQYF.

The chain uses TRBV27 and TRBJ2-5, with D unclear. The tail of the sequence fits TRBJ2-7 better, so the J call may be wrong. From germline, CDR1 is MNHEY and CDR2 SMNVEV (reference sequence). The CDR3 is made up of 11 amino acids. CDR3 sequence: CASSSYYEQYF. Here the CDR3 DNA reads TGTGCCAGCAGTTCCTACTACGAGCAGTACTTC.

The J gene is TRBJ2-7, the V gene TRBV19, with a weak D call TRBD1 (6 bases). V was shortened by 4 bases and J by 0 bases, with 7 bases between the two germline ends. CDR1 is LNHDA and CDR2 is SQIVND in the germline V gene (reference sequence). CDR3 size: 13 residues. The CDR3 is CASSRGGSYEQYF. CDR3 DNA: TGTGCCAGTAGTAGAGGGGGCTCCTACGAGCAGTACTTC.

This clone was seen once. The chain is built from TRBV5-1 and TRBJ2-7; D might be TRBD2 (5 bases). CDR1 is SGHRS and CDR2 is YFSETQ in the germline V gene. CDR3 length: 14 amino acids. V lost 4 bases to trimming and J lost 5 bases, with 16 bases between them. In DNA, the CDR3 is TGCGCCAGCAGCCTGCGGAGAGAGGGCCACGAGCAGTACTTC. The encoded protein is CASSLRREGHEQYF.

This chain uses TRBV6-5 with TRBJ1-5; no clear D. This CDR3 comprises 13 residues. The V end was cut by 0 bases, the J end by 6 bases, with 6 bases between. CDR1 and CDR2 (germline): MNHEY, SVGAGI. The DNA of the CDR3 is TGTGCCAGCAGTTACTCCACAAGTCAGCCCCAGCATTTT. Its protein is CASSYSTSQPQHF.

CDR3 in amino acids: CASTLLPGQGTSYEQYF. In DNA form, the CDR3 reads TGCGCCAGCACCTTACTACCCGGACAGGGAACCTCCTACGAGCAGTACTTC. The genes are TRBV4-1 and TRBJ2-7; 8 bases line up with TRBD1. Germline V gene lookup returns CDR1 MGHRA and CDR2 YSYEKL. The CDR3 spans 17 residues. The ends lost 7 bases at V and 0 bases at J; junction bases unmatched: 14.

This clone was observed a few times. The chain links TRBV6-5 to TRBJ2-1; the match to TRBD2 covers 8 bases. This CDR3 spans 16 amino acids. Germline V gene sequence: CDR1 MNHEY, CDR2 SVGAGI. Unmatched junction bases numbered 14, after V lost 3 bases and J lost 10 bases. As DNA, the CDR3 is TGTGCCAGCAGTTATTGGCGGGGGGCGGCCCTTAAAGAGCAGTTCTTC. Translating gives CASSYWRGAALKEQFF.

This chain connects TRBV21-1 to TRBJ2-7; the table's D call, TRBD1, was not checked against the DNA. TRBV21-1 is designated a pseudogene. CDR3 length: 18 amino acids. CDR3 protein: CASSEKNTSGTDSYEQYF. For the CDR3, the DNA is TGTGCCAGCAGCGAAAAAAATACCTCCGGGACAGACAGTTACGAGCAGTACTTC.

This clone was seen a single time. The V and J genes are TRBV7-6 and TRBJ1-1; possibly TRBD1 for D (5 bases). V lost 1 base to trimming and J lost 1 base, with 10 bases between them. CDR1 and CDR2 from the germline V gene are SGHVS and FNYEAQ. This CDR3 is built from 15 residues. The CDR3 is CASSLEGIENTEAFF. The CDR3 DNA sequence: TGTGCCAGCAGCTTAGAGGGGATAGAGAACACTGAAGCTTTCTTT.

CDR3 sequence reads: CASRRGGQATDTQYF. CDR3 sequence (DNA): TGCGCCAGCAGACGGGGGGGGCAAGCCACAGATACGCAGTATTTT. This chain connects TRBV5-1 to TRBJ2-3; 8 nucleotides align to TRBD2. Germline CDR1 SGHRS, CDR2 YFSETQ. CDR3 length: 15 amino acids. V lost 5 bases and J lost 2; bases outside the gene matches: 7.

This clone was recorded only once. The chain recombines TRBV7-3 with TRBJ2-2; 8 bases match TRBD1. V shed 3 bases, J shed 6 bases, and the junction held 6 bases outside the gene matches. In germline, CDR1 is SGHTA, CDR2 FQGTGA. The CDR3 covers 15 residues. For the CDR3, the DNA is TGTGCCAGCAGCTTGGTACGACAGGGGCCCGGGGAGCTGTTTTTT. It is translated as CASSLVRQGPGELFF.

This rearrangement joins TRBV4-1 to TRBJ1-6; 8 bases are shared with TRBD1. CDR3 size: 16 residues. The V gene's germline CDR1 is MGHRA and CDR2 YSYEKL. V lost 4 bases, J lost 6 bases, and 8 bases stayed unmatched. CDR3 loop: CASSPKDRAVNSPLHF. Written as DNA, the CDR3 is TGCGCCAGCAGCCCCAAGGACAGGGCCGTTAATTCACCCCTCCACTTT.

The CDR3 bases are TGTGCCAGCAGCTTACAAGATACGCAGTATTTT. This encodes CASSLQDTQYF. The chain uses TRBV7-2 and TRBJ2-3; D not certain. The ends were cut back, 2 bases at V and 5 bases at J, with 2 bases in the middle. The CDR3 sequence is 11 residues long. Germline values: CDR1 SGHTA, CDR2 FQGNSA.

This clone was detected only once. The chain uses TRBV5-4 and TRBJ2-1, with 13 bases matching TRBD2. The V segment lost 0 bases and the J segment 9 bases; nucleotides outside the gene matches: 6. CDR1 and CDR2 (germline): SGHNT, YYREEE (reference sequence). The CDR3 is 16 residues long. CDR3 sequence: CASSLGTSGGGIEQFF. The CDR3 DNA is TGTGCCAGCAGCTTGGGGACTAGCGGGGGAGGGATTGAGCAGTTCTTC.

The genes are TRBV7-2 and TRBJ1-2; D is ambiguous. V lost 1 base to trimming and J lost 4 bases, with 10 bases between them. There are 14 residues in the CDR3. Germline assignment: CDR1 SGHTA and CDR2 FQGNSA. CDR3 loop: CASSLGTGFYGYTF. The CDR3 DNA reads TGTGCCAGCAGCTTAGGGACGGGATTCTATGGCTACACCTTC.